The rows below give T cell receptor beta chains drawn from one sample of a study of blood T cell repertoires in COVID-19. The data were produced by immunoSEQ multiplex PCR, yet TCRdb's version contains in-frame clones alone and is incomplete. The profile shows some 390,000 clones, roughly nine tenths of them singletons. The sample consisted of PBMCs or T cells enriched from blood (not recorded which). The receptors come from a woman aged 30 to 39 who had recovered from COVID-19. Each CDR3 is given with its conserved first and last residue. The D gene is left open where the match is weak. Clone size is stated in some rows and not others, as once, few, many or a class when expanded.

d_call,clone_size,j_call,v_call,cdr3_aa,cdr3_nt
NA,NA,TRBJ2-5,TRBV5-1,CASSRRNPYQETQYF,TGCGCCAGCAGCCGCAGAAATCCGTACCAAGAGACCCAGTACTTC
NA,NA,TRBJ2-1,TRBV6-5,CASSTGFRSYNEQFF,TGTGCCAGCAGTACCGGGTTTCGCTCCTACAATGAGCAGTTCTTC
TRBD1,NA,TRBJ2-7,TRBV7-2,CASSLSGTAPEQYF,TGTGCCAGCAGCCTGTCCGGGACAGCGCCCGAGCAGTACTTC
NA,NA,TRBJ2-7,TRBV11-2,CASSPTGQGIYEQYF,TGTGCCAGCAGCCCTACAGGTCAAGGTATCTACGAGCAGTACTTC
TRBD1,NA,TRBJ2-7,TRBV5-1,CASSEGQGANYEQYF,TGCGCCAGCAGCGAGGGACAGGGGGCCAACTACGAGCAGTACTTC
TRBD1,NA,TRBJ1-4,TRBV12-5,CASGPGQNNEKLFF,TGTGCTAGTGGTCCGGGACAGAATAATGAAAAACTGTTTTTT
NA,NA,TRBJ1-3,TRBV9,CASSVFNRGASSGNTIYF,TGTGCCAGCAGCGTATTCAACCGCGGGGCGAGCTCTGGAAACACCATATATTTT
NA,NA,TRBJ2-2,TRBV2,CASIWTDRPGELFF,TGTGCCAGCATTTGGACAGATCGCCCCGGGGAGCTGTTTTTT
NA,NA,TRBJ1-1,TRBV29-1,CSVMGRVANTEAFF,TGCAGCGTGATGGGGAGGGTCGCGAACACTGAAGCTTTCTTT
TRBD1,NA,TRBJ1-5,TRBV6-6,CASSLPGGGTNQPQHF,TGTGCCAGCAGTTTGCCAGGGGGCGGAACTAATCAGCCCCAGCATTTT
NA,NA,TRBJ1-3,TRBV7-2,CASSPGGGWFHLGNTIYF,TGTGCCAGCAGCCCCGGAGGAGGTTGGTTCCACCTTGGAAACACCATATATTTT
NA,NA,TRBJ1-1,TRBV29-1,CSVSLRGDTEAFF,TGCAGCGTTTCGCTTCGGGGAGACACTGAAGCTTTCTTT
TRBD1,NA,TRBJ2-6,TRBV6-1,CASSASGTGVWTGANVLTF,TGTGCCAGCAGTGCCTCCGGGACAGGAGTATGGACTGGGGCCAACGTCCTGACTTTC
NA,NA,TRBJ1-6,TRBV30,CAWRGPVNSPLHF,TGTGCCTGGAGGGGGCCGGTTAATTCACCCCTCCACTTT
NA,NA,TRBJ1-1,TRBV11-3,CASRSSGTEAFF,TGTGCCAGCAGGTCTTCAGGGACTGAAGCTTTCTTT
TRBD1,once,TRBJ2-7,TRBV5-1,CASSEGQGAGEQYF,TGCGCCAGCAGCGAGGGACAGGGGGCTGGGGAGCAGTACTTC